These 23 T cell receptor beta chains were sequenced from one sample in a study of regulatory T cells in long-lasting Graves disease. Building of the TCR beta libraries involved iRepertoire HTBI primers and Arm-PCR of CDR3 regions. Each CDR3 protein gets one entry after TCRdb re-called the multiplex PCR reads with MiXCR. The data show nearly 350,000 distinct CDR3 sequences, with roughly a fifth seen just once and less than 35% held by the top ten. This sample's time point: persistent/refractory GD, antithyroid drugs over 5 years with positive TRAb. RNA extracted from PBMCs served as the sequencing template. Sequencing was performed on peripheral blood mononuclear cells (PBMCs), taken when the disease was refractory, from a patient treated with antithyroid drugs. The receptors derive from a female donor with Graves disease.

This clonotype was observed many times. The rearrangement links TRBV6-2 or TRBV6-3 to TRBJ2-7; the match to TRBD2 covers 13 bases. The CDR3 has 15 amino acids. CDR1 and CDR2 (germline): MNHEY, SVGEGT. The V and J ends lost 7 bases and 2 bases, in that order; junction bases with no gene match: 5. The CDR3 nucleotides read TGTGCCAGCATGGTGACTAGCGGGAGGACCTACGAGCAGTACTTC. As protein: CASMVTSGRTYEQYF.

The V and J genes are TRBV27 and TRBJ1-2; no clear D. The CDR3 runs 13 residues. The germline V gene encodes CDR1 MNHEY and CDR2 SMNVEV (reference sequence). The V gene lost 5 bases and the J gene lost 4 bases, with 11 bases spanning the gap. The chain's CDR3 is CASSPADGYGYTF. CDR3 nucleotides: TGTGCCAGCAGTCCCGCGGACGGCTATGGCTACACCTTC.

The genes are TRBV7-9 and TRBJ2-2, with D possibly matching TRBD2 (5 bases). Germline V gene lookup returns CDR1 SEHNR and CDR2 FQNEAQ (reference sequence). This CDR3 has 16 residues. Trimming cost V 3 bases and J 5 bases, with 16 bases left between them. Written as DNA, the CDR3 is TGTGCCAGCAGCTTCGGGGTATTACTAGGGACCGGGGAGCTGTTTTTT. This sequence encodes CASSFGVLLGTGELFF.

This clonotype was seen more than once but under ten times. The J gene is TRBJ1-3, the V gene TRBV20-1; TRBD1 might be the D (6 bases). The germline V gene encodes CDR1 DFQATT and CDR2 SNEGSKA (reference sequence). V lost 3 bases to trimming and J lost 3 bases, with 24 bases between them. The CDR3 has 18 residues. The CDR3: CSASSEPEGGGFGNTIYF. DNA for the CDR3: TGCAGTGCTAGTAGCGAACCCGAGGGGGGCGGGTTTGGAAACACCATATATTTT.

This clonotype has a handful of counts. V usage is TRBV7-9 and J usage is TRBJ1-4, with no clear D. Trimming removed 2 bases from V and 5 bases from J, with 12 bases in between. The CDR3 loop spans 15 amino acids. Germline values: CDR1 SEHNR, CDR2 FQNEAQ (reference sequence). Here the CDR3 reads CASSLSMAGNEKLFF. For the CDR3, the DNA is TGTGCCAGCAGCTTATCTATGGCGGGGAATGAAAAACTGTTTTTT.

CDR3 sequence reads: CASSQEGGNSPLHF. As DNA, the CDR3 is TGTGCCAGCAGCCAAGAAGGGGGAAATTCACCCCTCCACTTT. V and J are TRBV7-9 and TRBJ1-6; a weak D match, TRBD1 (6 bases). CDR1 and CDR2 (germline): SEHNR, FQNEAQ (reference sequence). V lost 5 bases and J lost 7, with 12 bases in between. This CDR3 is built from 14 residues.

In its sample, this clonotype was seen many times. The gene calls are TRBV6-5 and TRBJ2-5, with D hard to call. Germline V gives CDR1 MNHEY, CDR2 SVGAGI. CDR3 size: 13 residues. Deletions cut 3 bases from V and 0 bases from J, with 5 bases between. The CDR3 here is CASSYLYQETQYF. In DNA form, the CDR3 reads TGTGCCAGCAGTTATCTGTACCAAGAGACCCAGTACTTC.

This clonotype was counted ten times or more. V gene TRBV6-2 or TRBV6-3 combines with J gene TRBJ2-7; D uncertain. V dropped 5 bases and J dropped 4 bases, with 15 bases sitting between them. Germline V CDR1 and CDR2: MNHEY, SVGEGT. This CDR3 has 14 amino acids. The CDR3 region has the DNA TGTGCCAGCAGTACCCCCGGAGAGGAATACGAGCAGTACTTC. Encoded protein: CASSTPGEEYEQYF.

The J gene is TRBJ1-1, the V gene TRBV20-1, with 7 positions matching TRBD1. The CDR3 is made up of 13 amino acids. The ends lost 6 bases at V and 3 bases at J; junction bases unmatched: 7. Germline CDR1 DFQATT, CDR2 SNEGSKA (reference sequence). CDR3 sequence (DNA): TGCAGTGCGCCGGGACAGAGGGACACTGAAGCTTTCTTT. Protein: CSAPGQRDTEAFF.

There are a few counts of this clonotype. This chain connects TRBV5-1 to TRBJ2-7; tentatively, D is TRBD2 (5 bases). CDR1 and CDR2 (germline): SGHRS, YFSETQ. The CDR3 extends over 15 amino acids. V was cut by 5 bases and J by 6 bases, with 21 bases left in between. CDR3 residues: CASSLGEAVTTEQYF. CDR3 bases: TGCGCCAGCAGTCTCGGGGAAGCGGTTACGACCGAGCAGTACTTC.

V and J are TRBV20-1 and TRBJ2-3; no clear D gene. The CDR3 runs to 13 residues. The V end lost 6 bases, the J end lost 1 base, and 11 bases lay between the germline ends. The germline gives CDR1 DFQATT, CDR2 SNEGSKA (reference sequence). CDR3 amino acids: CSAPDGRTDTQYF. The CDR3 bases are TGCAGTGCCCCGGACGGCCGCACAGATACGCAGTATTTT.

This clonotype was observed at least ten times. J is TRBJ1-4 and V is TRBV11-2, with D unresolved. Germline lookup yields CDR1 SGHAT and CDR2 FQNNGV. The CDR3 totals 19 residues. Deletions cut 4 bases from V and 8 bases from J, with 29 bases between. The CDR3 DNA follows: TGTGCCAGCAGCTCGCGCCCGCACCAACCGAGGGTGGGAGGGGAAAAACTGTTTTTT. This translates into CASSSRPHQPRVGGEKLFF.

This clonotype was counted only a few times. The V call is TRBV5-1, the J call TRBJ1-6; D uncertain. There are 13 residues in the CDR3. Germline V gene sequence: CDR1 SGHRS, CDR2 YFSETQ. V was clipped by 4 bases and J by 12 bases, with 14 bases between them. In nucleotides, the CDR3 is TGCGCCAGCAGCCTTTGGCTCGGGGAACCCCTCCACTTT. Its protein is CASSLWLGEPLHF.

In this sample, this clonotype turned up a few times. This chain links TRBV3-1 with TRBJ2-7, with 10 bases that match TRBD2. The germline V gene encodes CDR1 LGHDT and CDR2 YNNKEL (reference sequence). V was clipped by 1 base and J by 4 bases; unmatched bases: 1. This CDR3 region has 14 residues. The CDR3 region is CASSQVLAGYEQYF. CDR3 DNA: TGTGCCAGCAGCCAAGTACTAGCGGGATACGAGCAGTACTTC.

In this sample, this clonotype turned up many times. V and J are TRBV28 and TRBJ1-5; D is ambiguous. The CDR3 has 15 amino acids. Per the germline V gene, CDR1 is MDHEN and CDR2 is SYDVKM. V was cut by 2 bases and J by 4 bases, with 12 bases left in between. CDR3 sequence: CASSLDRGTNQPQHF. CDR3 nucleotide sequence: TGTGCCAGCAGTTTAGATCGGGGAACTAATCAGCCCCAGCATTTT.

The chain joins TRBV11-2 to TRBJ2-7; 14 bases line up with TRBD2. V trimming: 4 bases; J trimming: 4 bases; junction bases outside the gene matches: 3. CDR1 and CDR2 (germline): SGHAT, FQNNGV. CDR3 length: 15 residues. The CDR3 loop is CASSSGLAGGYEQYF. CDR3 nucleotides: TGTGCCAGCAGCTCCGGACTAGCGGGGGGTTACGAGCAGTACTTC. The full variable domain, rest sourced from reference TRBV11-2 and TRBJ2-7, is EAGVAQSPRYKIIEKRQSVAFWCNPISGHATLYWYQQILGQGPKLLIQFQNNGVVDDSQLPKDRFSAERLKGVDSTLKIQPAKLEDSAVYLCASSSGLAGGYEQYFGPGTRLTVT.

This chain joins TRBV7-3 and TRBJ2-2; 8 positions agree with TRBD2. Germline CDR1 reads SGHTA; CDR2 reads FQGTGA. The CDR3 is 18 residues long. After removal of 3 bases from V and 3 bases from J, the junction contained 12 bases not matched to a gene. CDR3 in DNA: TGTGCCAGCAGCTTTCCTGCGGCAGGACTAGCATACACCGGGGAGCTGTTTTTT. Its protein product is CASSFPAAGLAYTGELFF.

This clonotype was recorded a few times. The J gene is TRBJ2-4, the V gene TRBV3-1; the D gene is possibly TRBD1 (7 bases). The germline V and J ends were trimmed by 2 bases and 6 bases, with 14 bases remaining between them. CDR3 size: 15 residues. The V gene's germline CDR1 is LGHDT and CDR2 YNNKEL (reference sequence). Written as DNA, the CDR3 is TGTGCCAGCAGCCAATCCCGACAGGGAGGAAACATTCAGTACTTC. Translation: CASSQSRQGGNIQYF.

As to this clonotype: A clone one base away is much larger, so this may be a read error. This chain links TRBV12-3 or TRBV12-4 with TRBJ1-1, with D hard to call. This CDR3 has 12 residues. The germline V and J ends were trimmed by 6 bases and 5 bases, with 10 bases remaining between them. For the CDR3, the DNA is TGTGCCAGCAGCTACGCCGGGACTGAAGCTTTCTTT. Translating gives CASSYAGTEAFF.

This clonotype was observed many times. This chain joins TRBV18 and TRBJ2-5, with 12 bases identical to TRBD1. Germline values: CDR1 KGHSH, CDR2 LQKENI. This CDR3 is built from 17 residues. V lost 0 bases and J lost 5; bases outside the gene matches: 7. CDR3 protein: CASSPPEGTGGRETQYF. CDR3 nucleotide sequence: TGTGCCAGCTCACCACCCGAAGGGACAGGGGGCCGGGAGACCCAGTACTTC.

In the case of this clonotype: One end of the junction is discordant with germline, which a read error may explain. This sequence joins TRBV10-2 and TRBJ2-3; weak D call: TRBD1 (6 bases). Germline V gene sequence: CDR1 WSHSY, CDR2 SAAADI. The CDR3 runs to 16 residues. The CDR3 is CASSILPGTRYPEQYF. CDR3 DNA: TGTGCCAGCAGCATACTGCCCGGGACACGGTACCCTGAGCAGTATTTT.

This clonotype occurred a few times. This chain connects TRBV5-1 to TRBJ2-2, with D perhaps matching TRBD1 (6 bases). The CDR3 sequence is 15 residues long. CDR1 is SGHRS, CDR2 YFSETQ, per germline. V was clipped by 0 bases and J by 7 bases, with 13 bases between them. The CDR3 is CASSLVVADSGELFF. DNA of the CDR3: TGCGCCAGCAGCTTGGTCGTCGCGGACAGCGGGGAGCTGTTTTTT.

This clonotype was found many times. The chain has TRBV6-1 and TRBJ1-2, with 7 nucleotides matching TRBD1. Germline V gene sequence: CDR1 MNHNS, CDR2 SASEGT. V lost 4 bases to trimming and J lost 1 base; unmatched junction nucleotides: 6. The CDR3 runs 15 residues. Here the CDR3 reads CASSARDSLNYGYTF. Written as DNA, the CDR3 is TGTGCCAGCAGTGCCAGGGACAGCCTTAACTATGGCTACACCTTC.